A selection of T cell receptor beta chains follows, all from one sample in a study of shared clonotypes between healthy human individuals. The data were produced by immunoSEQ multiplex PCR, yet TCRdb's version contains in-frame clones alone and is incomplete. The sample lists approximately 100,000 clones, 68% occurring once. The material sequenced was memory CD8+ T cells sorted from blood. These receptors were collected from a woman aged 25-40 years in good health. Both conserved end residues are part of each CDR3. D genes are given only for firm matches. Not every row has a clone size; where given, it reads once, few, many or a size class.

CASSESEPHQPQHF	TGTGCCAGCAGTGAATCCGAACCTCATCAGCCCCAGCATTTT	NA	TRBV6-1	TRBJ1-5	few
CASSLGQANEKLFF	TGTGCCAGCAGCTTAGGACAGGCTAATGAAAAACTGTTTTTT	NA	TRBV7-2	TRBJ1-4	few
CASSGRGVYEQYF	TGTGCCAGCAGTGGCAGGGGCGTCTACGAGCAGTACTTC	NA	TRBV28	TRBJ2-7	NA
CASSELDPTYYEQYF	TGTGCCAGCAGTGAATTGGACCCCACCTACTACGAGCAGTACTTC	NA	TRBV2	TRBJ2-7	many
CSVGQGLNQPQHF	TGCAGCGTTGGACAGGGCTTAAATCAGCCCCAGCATTTT	TRBD1	TRBV29-1	TRBJ1-5	NA
CASSLFFGQDYEQYF	TGTGCCAGCAGTTTATTTTTTGGACAGGACTACGAGCAGTACTTC	TRBD1	TRBV27	TRBJ2-7	NA
CASSLRQVGQPQHF	TGTGCCAGCAGCTTGCGACAGGTGGGGCAGCCCCAGCATTTT	NA	TRBV5-8	TRBJ1-5	many
CASSIAVSGFSQPQHF	TGTGCCAGTAGTATAGCGGTGTCGGGGTTCAGTCAGCCCCAGCATTTT	NA	TRBV19	TRBJ1-5	many
CASSVGSGRSTNEKLFF	TGTGCCAGCAGCGTAGGTTCAGGGAGATCAACTAATGAAAAACTGTTTTTT	NA	TRBV9	TRBJ1-4	NA
CASSIGQGFEAFF	TGTGCCAGCAGCATCGGACAGGGGTTTGAAGCTTTCTTT	TRBD1	TRBV11-2	TRBJ1-1	NA
CASSEAGLTGELFF	TGTGCCAGCAGTGAAGCGGGGCTCACCGGGGAGCTGTTTTTT	NA	TRBV2	TRBJ2-2	NA
CASSLPSGQGNTEAFF	TGTGCCAGCAGCCTCCCATCGGGGCAGGGAAACACTGAAGCTTTCTTT	NA	TRBV7-9	TRBJ1-1	once
CASSDYFLRETQYF	TGTGCCAGCAGTGATTATTTCCTTAGGGAGACCCAGTACTTC	NA	TRBV6-1	TRBJ2-5	many
CASSLNPGGDQPQHF	TGTGCCAGCAGTTTAAATCCGGGAGGGGATCAGCCCCAGCATTTT	NA	TRBV27	TRBJ1-5	NA
CASSLTGADGYTF	TGTGCCAGCAGCTTAACAGGGGCTGATGGCTACACCTTC	NA	TRBV7-3	TRBJ1-2	many
CASSLGGAKNIQYF	TGTGCCAGCAGTTTGGGCGGGGCCAAAAACATTCAGTACTTC	NA	TRBV28	TRBJ2-4	NA
CASSPPSRAGYTF	TGTGCCAGCTCTCCGCCCTCGAGAGCGGGCTACACCTTC	NA	TRBV18	TRBJ1-2	NA
CSVYPLRTGLDTQYF	TGCAGCGTTTATCCTTTGCGAACAGGTTTAGATACGCAGTATTTT	NA	TRBV29-1	TRBJ2-3	many
CASSPIQGPREQNIQYF	TGCGCCAGCAGCCCAATACAGGGACCTCGGGAGCAAAACATTCAGTACTTC	NA	TRBV5-1	TRBJ2-4	NA
CASSELTGTSGRGEQYF	TGTGCCAGCAGTGAGCTCACCGGGACTAGCGGGAGGGGCGAGCAGTACTTC	TRBD2	TRBV25-1	TRBJ2-7	NA
CASSVAGGSDEQYF	TGTGCCAGCAGCGTAGCGGGGGGCTCGGACGAGCAGTACTTC	NA	TRBV9	TRBJ2-7	NA
CAVSPGTGNDIQYF	TGTGCCGTCTCCCCCGGGACAGGGAATGACATTCAGTACTTC	TRBD1	TRBV25-1	TRBJ2-4	few